What follows are 9 T cell receptor beta chains derived from one specimen sequenced in a study of blood T cell repertoires in COVID-19. Here immunoSEQ multiplex PCR was the method, and the copy in TCRdb shows in-frame clones only, minus some. The sample holds roughly 190,000 clones; under 90% are singletons and the top ten take around 14%. Sequences were obtained from peripheral blood. These receptor sequences come from a man aged 30-40 years with active or convalescent COVID-19.

CDR3 nucleotide sequence: TGTGCCAGCAGTGGACGGGACAGGAGAAACTATGGCTACACCTTC. It is translated as CASSGRDRRNYGYTF. The V call is TRBV28, the J call TRBJ1-2, with 8 bases aligning to TRBD1. Per the germline V gene, CDR1 is MDHEN and CDR2 is SYDVKM. After removal of 5 bases from V and 2 bases from J, the junction contained 7 bases not matched to a gene. The CDR3 consists of 15 residues.

The count of this clone is one. The CDR3 bases are TGCGCCAGCAGCCAGGGGCCTACAGGGGCTAGCACAGATACGCAGTATTTT. This gives the protein CASSQGPTGASTDTQYF. The rearrangement joins TRBV4-3 to TRBJ2-3; 7 bases line up with TRBD1. The CDR3 sequence is 17 residues long. The germline gives CDR1 LGHNA, CDR2 YSLEER. Trimming removed 3 bases from V and 0 bases from J; junction bases left unmatched: 9.

The genes are TRBV25-1 and TRBJ1-2; 7 positions match TRBD1. The CDR3 runs to 15 residues. The J segment lost 7 bases and the V segment lost 4 bases, leaving 12 bases of the junction unmatched. From germline, CDR1 is MGHDK and CDR2 SYGVNS. CDR3 in amino acids: CASSASEPRGTGYTF. CDR3 sequence (DNA): TGTGCCAGCAGTGCTTCAGAACCCAGGGGGACTGGCTACACCTTC.

CDR3 coding DNA: TGCAGCGTTGCCGGGCAGGGCTTAGGTCGGGAGACCCAGTACTTC. It encodes CSVAGQGLGRETQYF. The chain links TRBV29-1 to TRBJ2-5, with D possibly being TRBD1 (5 bases). The germline V gene encodes CDR1 SQVTM and CDR2 ANQGSEA. The CDR3 runs 15 residues. The V gene lost 4 bases and the J gene lost 5 bases, with 20 bases spanning the gap.

The J gene is TRBJ1-1, the V gene TRBV3-1 (or the pseudogene TRBV3-2); D ambiguous. Germline V gene sequence: CDR1 LGHDT, CDR2 YNNKEL (reference sequence). There are 11 residues in the CDR3. Trimming removed 2 bases from V and 11 bases from J, with 9 bases in between. CDR3: CASSQTYRAFF. The CDR3 DNA reads as TGTGCCAGCAGCCAAACTTATCGGGCTTTCTTT.

The chain employs TRBV18 and TRBJ2-2, with D possibly being TRBD2 (6 bases). Germline values: CDR1 KGHSH, CDR2 LQKENI. The CDR3 runs 16 residues. The V gene lost 0 bases and the J gene lost 2 bases, with 10 bases spanning the gap. CDR3 region: CASSPPNGRNTGELFF. For the CDR3, the DNA is TGTGCCAGCTCACCACCTAACGGGAGAAACACCGGGGAGCTGTTTTTT.

The chain links TRBV10-3 to TRBJ1-6; a possible D gene is TRBD1 (6 bases). Germline-derived CDR1 and CDR2 are ENHRY and SYGVKD. Between the trimmed V and J ends, which lost 3 bases and 6 bases, there was a span of 9 bases. The CDR3 is 14 residues long. The CDR3 region is CAISEGGVNSPLHF. The CDR3 bases are TGTGCCATCAGTGAAGGGGGGGTTAATTCACCCCTCCACTTT.

The rearrangement joins TRBV5-5 to TRBJ2-1; D perhaps matches TRBD1 (6 bases). This CDR3 comprises 15 residues. CDR1 and CDR2 (germline): SGHKS, YYEKEE (reference sequence). Trimming left V 2 bases short and J 2 bases short, with 11 bases between. The CDR3 region has the DNA TGTGCCAGCAGCTTTTCAGGGGCAACCTACAATGAGCAGTTCTTC. Residues: CASSFSGATYNEQFF.

The gene calls are TRBV9 and TRBJ2-2; a weak D match, TRBD1 (5 bases). Germline V gene sequence: CDR1 SGDLS, CDR2 YYNGEE. V was pared by 3 bases and J by 4 bases, with 13 bases between. This CDR3 spans 15 amino acids. The CDR3 spells CASSDQGSSTGELFF. CDR3 DNA sequence: TGTGCCAGCAGCGATCAGGGCTCCAGCACCGGGGAGCTGTTTTTT.